This TCR beta chain originates from a study of T cell repertoires in cytomegalovirus infection. This clonotype came up many times. Its antigen is not identified. No DNA is shown, since the ends of the CDR3 on it are uncertain; the CDR3 is the one TCRdb lists. Counting both end residues, the CDR3 totals 16 amino acids. From germline, CDR1 is SGHTA and CDR2 FQGNSA. Study outcomes and limitations: Summed frequency of shared TCR beta families picked out CMV carriers who also had the relevant HLA.

From the reads, TCRdb called clonotypes with MiXCR, one entry per CDR3 protein. The sample holds around 550,000 distinct CDR3 sequences, roughly 29% seen once. The clonotype was recovered from a human donor in good health (CMV status not recorded). Some clones in this sample may be carry-over from other donors' samples. Sequences were obtained from PBMCs. The chain couples TRBV7-2 to TRBJ2-1; TRBD2, the D gene given by the table, was not confirmed from the DNA. This chain's CDR3 is CASSFGSGGPWNEQFF.